These T cell receptor beta chains were read from a single sample in a study of cytomegalovirus exposure and HLA in healthy donors. Profiling relied on immunoSEQ multiplex PCR, and the TCRdb table lists in-frame clones only, not all of them. Altogether about 130,000 clones are present, more than 65% being singletons, with the ten largest covering approximately 4.2%. Sequencing was done on a sample of PBMCs. These receptors originate from a male donor in good health and CMV-seropositive. Each CDR3 is given with its conserved first and last residue. The D gene is left open where the match is weak. Clone sizes are given selectively: once, few, many, or a class where the clone is expanded.

TRBV13,-,-,TRBJ2-3,CASSLAPYTDTQYF,TGTGCCAGCAGCTTAGCCCCCTACACAGATACGCAGTATTTT
TRBV10-3,-,-,TRBJ1-1,CAISSETNTEAFF,TGTGCCATCAGTTCGGAGACGAACACTGAAGCTTTCTTT
TRBV21-1,-,-,TRBJ1-5,CASVGARQPQHF,TGTGCCAGCGTGGGGGCGCGGCAGCCCCAGCATTTT
TRBV18,-,TRBD1,TRBJ2-7,CASSQQSGAGQGHEQYF,TGTGCCAGCTCACAGCAATCCGGAGCTGGACAGGGCCACGAGCAGTACTTC
TRBV19,-,TRBD1,TRBJ1-4,CASSPDRGWTNEKLFF,TGTGCCAGTAGTCCCGACAGGGGATGGACTAATGAAAAACTGTTTTTT
TRBV30,-,-,TRBJ1-2,CAWNAGKDYGYTF,TGTGCCTGGAATGCAGGGAAGGACTATGGCTACACCTTC
TRBV5-1,-,-,TRBJ2-4,CASSAVGGPKNIQYF,TGCGCCAGCAGCGCAGTCGGCGGGCCCAAAAACATTCAGTACTTC
TRBV5-6,-,-,TRBJ1-2,CASSLPPGEANYGYTF,TGTGCCAGCAGCTTGCCTCCGGGTGAAGCTAACTATGGCTACACCTTC
TRBV5-4,few,TRBD1,TRBJ2-3,CASSLGSGGPDTQYF,TGTGCCAGCAGCTTGGGATCAGGGGGCCCAGATACGCAGTATTTT
TRBV19,-,TRBD1,TRBJ1-2,CASLPGQGAWYGYTF,TGTGCCAGTTTACCGGGACAGGGGGCTTGGTATGGCTACACCTTC
TRBV6-1,-,TRBD1,TRBJ1-4,CASSEAGTAYEKLFF,TGTGCCAGCAGTGAAGCAGGGACAGCTTATGAAAAACTGTTTTTT
TRBV7-6,-,-,TRBJ1-5,CASSLGENQPQHF,TGTGCCAGCAGCTTAGGGGAGAATCAGCCCCAGCATTTT
TRBV18,-,TRBD1,TRBJ1-1,CASTLDRATEAFF,TGTGCCAGCACCCTGGACAGGGCGACTGAAGCTTTCTTT